This T cell receptor beta chain was obtained from a study of blood T cell repertoires in COVID-19. Study details: Acute-phase and convalescent COVID-19 samples originated in the United States, Italy and Spain. The analysed material was cDNA or gDNA that came from T cells, B-cell-depleted T cells, or PBMCs.

Germline CDR1 LGHNA, CDR2 YSLEER. The V end lost 6 bases, the J end lost 1 base, and 12 bases lay between the germline ends. The CDR3 runs to 14 residues. Per the authors' pipeline: The authors estimated nucleated cell counts from reference gene primer amplification. Sequencing used immunoSEQ multiplex PCR; TCRdb keeps in-frame clones, though not all of them. The D gene and trimming were derived from the DNA, and the V and J assignments and clone size from that table. The data contain approximately 330,000 clones, approximately 86% of them singletons. Input material: peripheral blood. The receptor was isolated from a man under 40 with COVID-19, enrolled during active disease. The rearrangement joins TRBV4-3 to TRBJ1-1; D call uncertain. In DNA form, the CDR3 reads TGCGCCAGCAGACTCATACCAGGGAACACTGAAGCTTTCTTT. It encodes CASRLIPGNTEAFF.